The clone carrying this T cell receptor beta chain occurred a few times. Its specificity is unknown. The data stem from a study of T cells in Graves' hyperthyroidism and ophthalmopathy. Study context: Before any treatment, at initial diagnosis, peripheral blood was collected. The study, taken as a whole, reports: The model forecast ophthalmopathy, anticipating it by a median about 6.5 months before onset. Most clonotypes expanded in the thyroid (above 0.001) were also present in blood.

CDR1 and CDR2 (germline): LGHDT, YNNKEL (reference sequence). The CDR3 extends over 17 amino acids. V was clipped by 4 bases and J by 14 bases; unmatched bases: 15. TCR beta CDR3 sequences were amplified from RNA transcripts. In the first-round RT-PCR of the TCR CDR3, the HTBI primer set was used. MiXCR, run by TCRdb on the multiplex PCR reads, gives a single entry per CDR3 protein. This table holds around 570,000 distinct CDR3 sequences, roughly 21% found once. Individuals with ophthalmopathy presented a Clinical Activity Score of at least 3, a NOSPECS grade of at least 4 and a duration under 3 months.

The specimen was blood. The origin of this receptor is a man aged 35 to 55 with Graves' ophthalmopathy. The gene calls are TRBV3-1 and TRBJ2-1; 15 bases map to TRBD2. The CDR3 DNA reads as TGTGCCAGCAGCCCTCAAACGGGACTAGCGGGGGGCTGGGGGGAGTTCTTC. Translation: CASSPQTGLAGGWGEFF.